This TCR beta chain was observed in a study of CD8 T cells in Susac syndrome. cDNA came from approximately 0.5 to 1 ug RNA primed by random hexamers. TCRdb called the immunoSEQ multiplex PCR reads again in MiXCR, with one record for every CDR3 protein. The sample has hundreds of thousands of distinct CDR3 sequences; approximately 94% are singletons. The V end lost 2 bases, the J end lost 11 bases, and 7 bases lay between the germline ends. Germline V gives CDR1 MNHEY, CDR2 SVGEGT. The CDR3 is made up of 12 amino acids. The TCR sequence derives from a human donor with Susac syndrome. The rearrangement joins TRBV6-2 or TRBV6-3 to TRBJ1-6; D unclear. Sequencing was done on a sample of CD4+ T cells from PBMCs. Here the CDR3 DNA reads TGTGCCAGCAGTTACGCGGGAACACCCCTCCACTTT. Encoded protein: CASSYAGTPLHF.